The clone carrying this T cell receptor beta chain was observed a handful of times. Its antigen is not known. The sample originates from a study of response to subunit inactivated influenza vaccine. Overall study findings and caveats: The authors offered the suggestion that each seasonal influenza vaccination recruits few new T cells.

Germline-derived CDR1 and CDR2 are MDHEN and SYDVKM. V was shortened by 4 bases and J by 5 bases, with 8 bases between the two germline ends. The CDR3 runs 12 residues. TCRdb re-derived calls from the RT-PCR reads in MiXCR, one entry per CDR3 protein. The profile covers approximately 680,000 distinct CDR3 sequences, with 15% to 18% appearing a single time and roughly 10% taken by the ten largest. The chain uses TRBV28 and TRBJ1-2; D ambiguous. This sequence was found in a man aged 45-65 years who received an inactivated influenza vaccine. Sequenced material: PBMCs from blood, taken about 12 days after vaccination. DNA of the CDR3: TGTGCCAGCAGTTCCGGGTTATATGGCTACACCTTC. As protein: CASSSGLYGYTF.